The 29 T cell receptor beta chains in this list originate from one sample, sequenced in a study of OX40 agonist ivuxolimab in advanced cancers. TCRdb's copy holds only in-frame clones and misses some; the assay was immunoSEQ multiplex PCR. The sample has about 84,000 clones, around 90% seen once. The starting material was CD4+ or CD8+ T cells sorted from blood, obtained in a trial of the OX40 agonist ivuxolimab. These TCRs come from an adult with an advanced solid tumor such as melanoma, head and neck, liver or kidney cancer.

Concerning this clone: One end of the junction fails to match germline, which may point to a read error. The chain carries TRBV28 and TRBJ2-7; D gene uncertain. The CDR3 consists of 13 residues. Germline V gene lookup returns CDR1 MDHEN and CDR2 SYDVKM. The CDR3 reads CASSLYYAYGQYF. The CDR3 region has the DNA TGTGCCAGCAGTTTGTATTACGCTTACGGGCAGTACTTC. The complete variable domain, with remaining parts taken from reference TRBV28 and TRBJ2-7, reads DVKVTQSSRYLVKRTGEKVFLECVQDMDHENMFWYRQDPGLGLRLIYFSYDVKMKEKGDIPEGYSVSREKKERFSLILESASTNQTSMYLCASSLYYAYGQYFGPGTRLTVT.

The V call is TRBV18, the J call TRBJ1-4, with 7 bases fitting TRBD1. V lost 3 bases, J lost 4 bases, and 5 bases stayed unmatched. This CDR3 comprises 15 residues. Germline V gives CDR1 KGHSH, CDR2 LQKENI. Written as DNA, the CDR3 is TGTGCCAGCTCACCGCGGACAGGTCTTAATGAAAAACTGTTTTTT. It encodes CASSPRTGLNEKLFF.

The V call is TRBV7-6, the J call TRBJ1-1; no clear D. Per germline, CDR1 SGHVS and CDR2 FNYEAQ. There are 12 residues in the CDR3. V dropped 6 bases and J dropped 0 bases, with 5 bases sitting between them. The CDR3 is CASSRLNTEAFF. CDR3 DNA: TGTGCCAGCAGTAGATTGAACACTGAAGCTTTCTTT.

The chain has TRBV7-9 and TRBJ2-2; D call uncertain. V was clipped by 2 bases and J by 4 bases, with 8 bases between them. Germline V gene lookup returns CDR1 SEHNR and CDR2 FQNEAQ (reference sequence). The CDR3 is 14 residues long. This CDR3 reads CASSLRAATGELFF. The CDR3 bases are TGTGCCAGCAGCTTAAGGGCAGCCACCGGGGAGCTGTTTTTT. The full variable domain, with the rest looked up from reference TRBV7-9 and TRBJ2-2, is DTGVSQNPRHKITKRGQNVTFRCDPISEHNRLYWYRQTLGQGPEFLTYFQNEAQLEKSRLLSDRFSAERPKGSFSTLEIQRTEQGDSAMYLCASSLRAATGELFFGEGSRLTVL.

This clone was counted once. The chain recombines TRBV5-6 with TRBJ1-2; D unresolved. The CDR3 is 14 residues long. Germline V gene sequence: CDR1 SGHDT, CDR2 YYEEEE. Trimming removed 4 bases at V and 11 bases at J, with 21 bases between. The CDR3 nucleotides are TGTGCCAGCAGCGACCCCGGGAGCCCCTTTAGGTACACCTTC. The encoded protein is CASSDPGSPFRYTF. Variable domain in full (rest from reference TRBV5-6 and TRBJ1-2): DAGVTQSPTHLIKTRGQQVTLRCSPKSGHDTVSWYQQALGQGPQFIFQYYEEEERQRGNFPDRFSGHQFPNYSSELNVNALLLGDSALYLCASSDPGSPFRYTFGSGTRLTVV.

The chain recombines TRBV7-2 with TRBJ2-1; D remains unclear. Looked up from germline, CDR1 is SGHTA and CDR2 is FQGNSA. This CDR3 contains 13 residues. The V end was cut by 3 bases, the J end by 4 bases, with 7 bases between. CDR3 amino acids: CASSFHQYNEQFF. The CDR3 coding sequence is TGTGCCAGCAGCTTTCATCAGTACAATGAGCAGTTCTTC.

This clone appeared a few times. The chain employs TRBV5-1 and TRBJ2-1; D is ambiguous. From germline, CDR1 is SGHRS and CDR2 YFSETQ. V was shortened by 0 bases and J by 7 bases, with 11 bases between the two germline ends. The CDR3 spans 14 residues. In DNA, the CDR3 is TGCGCCAGCAGCTTGGGAGGCTCGGTGAATGAGCAGTTCTTC. Its protein product is CASSLGGSVNEQFF.

The chain joins TRBV6-5 to TRBJ2-2; unclear D gene. Per germline, CDR1 MNHEY and CDR2 SVGAGI. Trimming removed 5 bases at V and 1 base at J, with 11 bases between. The CDR3 spans 15 residues. CDR3 sequence: CASSGVGLNTGELFF. CDR3 in DNA: TGTGCCAGCAGTGGGGTGGGCTTGAACACCGGGGAGCTGTTTTTT.

This rearrangement joins TRBV5-4 to TRBJ2-3; D remains ambiguous. Trimming pared 4 bases from V and 0 bases from J, leaving 6 bases between. Germline CDR1 and CDR2: SGHNT and YYREEE (reference sequence). The length of the CDR3 is 13 residues. The CDR3 DNA follows: TGTGCCAGCAGCAACCCTAGCACAGATACGCAGTATTTT. Translating it yields CASSNPSTDTQYF.

The CDR3 is CASRLAVATDTQYF. CDR3 in DNA: TGCGCCAGCAGGCTCGCGGTAGCAACAGATACGCAGTATTTT. V and J are TRBV5-1 and TRBJ2-3; D call uncertain. The CDR3 runs to 14 residues. Between the trimmed V and J ends, which lost 5 bases and 3 bases, there was a span of 13 bases. Germline CDR1 SGHRS, CDR2 YFSETQ.

The V call is TRBV25-1, the J call TRBJ1-1; D uncertain. The CDR3 has 13 amino acids. V was shortened by 4 bases and J by 0 bases, with 6 bases between the two germline ends. Germline values: CDR1 MGHDK, CDR2 SYGVNS. The CDR3 DNA reads as TGTGCCAGCAGTGCGCGGATGAACACTGAAGCTTTCTTT. Its translation: CASSARMNTEAFF. Complete variable domain (other parts from reference TRBV25-1 and TRBJ1-1): EADIYQTPRYLVIGTGKKITLECSQTMGHDKMYWYQQDPGMELHLIHYSYGVNSTEKGDLSSESTVSRIRTEHFPLTLESARPSHTSQYLCASSARMNTEAFFGQGTRLTVV.

V usage is TRBV28 and J usage is TRBJ1-4, with a tentative D call TRBD1 (5 bases). V was trimmed by 5 bases and J by 7 bases, leaving 17 bases between them. The V gene's germline CDR1 is MDHEN and CDR2 SYDVKM. The CDR3 is 15 residues long. The CDR3 sequence: CASSASGRGGEKLFF. The CDR3 coding sequence is TGTGCCAGCAGTGCCTCGGGAAGGGGAGGTGAAAAACTGTTTTTT.

The V call is TRBV30, the J call TRBJ1-3; 8 nucleotides line up with TRBD1. Trimming removed 5 bases from V and 0 bases from J; junction bases left unmatched: 6. Germline V gives CDR1 GTSNPN, CDR2 SVGIG (reference sequence). CDR3 size: 15 residues. The DNA of the CDR3 is TGTGCCTGGGGGACAGGAATATTCTCTGGAAACACCATATATTTT. Its translation: CAWGTGIFSGNTIYF.

V gene TRBV19 combines with J gene TRBJ1-1; D may be TRBD1 (6 bases). Between the trimmed V and J ends, which lost 9 bases and 0 bases, there was a span of 17 bases. The CDR3 runs to 15 residues. Germline-derived CDR1 and CDR2 are LNHDA and SQIVND (reference sequence). The CDR3 protein is CASLRGADLNTEAFF. The CDR3, as DNA: TGTGCCAGCCTTCGGGGGGCGGACCTGAACACTGAAGCTTTCTTT. The full variable domain, in which reference TRBV19 and TRBJ1-1 provide the parts outside the CDR3, is DGGITQSPKYLFRKEGQNVTLSCEQNLNHDAMYWYRQDPGQGLRLIYYSQIVNDFQKGDIAEGYSVSREKKESFPLTVTSAQKNPTAFYLCASLRGADLNTEAFFGQGTRLTVV.

The chain employs TRBV2 and TRBJ2-3; D gene unclear. This CDR3 contains 14 residues. The germline gives CDR1 SNHLY, CDR2 FYNNEI. V lost 3 bases, J lost 1 base, and 8 bases lay in between. CDR3 protein: CASSDRAGTDTQYF. CDR3 coding DNA: TGTGCCAGCAGTGATCGTGCGGGCACAGATACGCAGTATTTT.

The chain couples TRBV5-1 to TRBJ1-4; 9 bases are a match to TRBD1. CDR1 and CDR2 from the germline V gene are SGHRS and YFSETQ. Trimming took 0 bases from V and 2 from J; bases not matched to a gene: 5. The CDR3 totals 17 residues. CDR3 in amino acids: CASSLVTGGTTNEKLFF. CDR3 bases: TGCGCCAGCAGCTTGGTAACAGGGGGCACGACTAATGAAAAACTGTTTTTT. The whole variable domain, filled in from reference TRBV5-1 and TRBJ1-4, reads KAGVTQTPRYLIKTRGQQVTLSCSPISGHRSVSWYQQTPGQGLQFLFEYFSETQRNKGNFPGRFSGRQFSNSRSEMNVSTLELGDSALYLCASSLVTGGTTNEKLFFGSGTQLSVL.

The chain is built from TRBV2 and TRBJ2-1, with TRBD1 matching 8 bases. J gave up 4 bases and V 6 bases, and 8 bases lay outside the gene matches. The CDR3 spans 15 residues. In germline, CDR1 is SNHLY, CDR2 FYNNEI. CDR3 coding DNA: TGTGCCAGCAGATACTCAGGGGGCCCTTACAATGAGCAGTTCTTC. The encoded protein is CASRYSGGPYNEQFF.

The chain combines TRBV9 with TRBJ1-5; D call uncertain. Germline lookup yields CDR1 SGDLS and CDR2 YYNGEE. CDR3 length equals 14 residues. Trimming removed 0 bases at V and 0 bases at J, with 4 bases between. The CDR3: CASSVGVSNQPQHF. Here the CDR3 DNA reads TGTGCCAGCAGCGTAGGGGTTAGCAATCAGCCCCAGCATTTT.

This sequence joins TRBV5-4 and TRBJ2-7; D tentatively fits TRBD1 or TRBD2 (5 bases each). V was shortened by 4 bases and J by 4 bases, with 12 bases between the two germline ends. CDR3 length equals 13 residues. The V gene's germline CDR1 is SGHNT and CDR2 YYREEE (reference sequence). The CDR3 loop is CASSRDGPYEQYF. Here the CDR3 DNA reads TGTGCCAGCAGCCGGGACGGGCCGTACGAGCAGTACTTC.

The CDR3 nucleotides read TGTGCCAGCAGCCCAGAAGGTATAGCGGGAGTTTCCGGGGAGCTGTTTTTT. It specifies CASSPEGIAGVSGELFF. This chain uses TRBV11-2 with TRBJ2-2, with 9 bases identical to TRBD2. CDR1 SGHAT and CDR2 FQNNGV come from the germline V gene. V shed 5 bases, J shed 6 bases, and the junction held 13 bases outside the gene matches. The CDR3 is made up of 17 amino acids. Full variable domain (missing parts from reference TRBV11-2 and TRBJ2-2): EAGVAQSPRYKIIEKRQSVAFWCNPISGHATLYWYQQILGQGPKLLIQFQNNGVVDDSQLPKDRFSAERLKGVDSTLKIQPAKLEDSAVYLCASSPEGIAGVSGELFFGEGSRLTVL.

The chain combines TRBV14 with TRBJ1-1, with TRBD1 matching 11 bases. V shed 6 bases and J 4 bases; nucleotides not matched to a gene: 10. This CDR3 is built from 16 residues. Germline CDR1 reads SGHDN; CDR2 reads FVKESK. The CDR3 DNA is TGTGCCAGCAGTCGGAGGACAGGGGGCTGGCGCACTGAAGCTTTCTTT. Its translation is CASSRRTGGWRTEAFF.

The chain couples TRBV5-1 to TRBJ2-3; unclear D gene. V lost 4 bases to trimming and J lost 5 bases, with 8 bases between them. The germline gives CDR1 SGHRS, CDR2 YFSETQ. The CDR3 has 12 amino acids. This chain's CDR3 is CASSAAQDTQYF. CDR3 coding DNA: TGCGCCAGCAGCGCGGCTCAAGATACGCAGTATTTT.

The CDR3 loop is CASSKVFVGFEAFF. CDR3 coding DNA: TGTGCCAGCAGTAAGGTTTTCGTGGGATTCGAAGCTTTCTTT. The chain combines TRBV27 with TRBJ1-1; no reliable D call. This CDR3 is built from 14 residues. Germline V gene sequence: CDR1 MNHEY, CDR2 SMNVEV (reference sequence). Trimming left V 5 bases short and J 8 bases short, with 18 bases between.

The rearrangement links TRBV7-2 to TRBJ2-3; D gene uncertain. V was shortened by 5 bases and J by 5 bases, with 5 bases between the two germline ends. This CDR3 is built from 11 residues. Looked up from germline, CDR1 is SGHTA and CDR2 is FQGNSA. The CDR3 DNA is TGTGCCAGCAGCCCCCAAGATACGCAGTATTTT. Translated: CASSPQDTQYF.

This clone was seen once. The chain couples TRBV11-2 to TRBJ2-7; 8 nucleotides agree with TRBD2. Trimming took 7 bases from V and 9 from J; bases not matched to a gene: 8. This CDR3 is built from 12 residues. CDR1 and CDR2 from the germline V gene are SGHAT and FQNNGV. The CDR3 reads CASTWGRGVQYF. The CDR3 DNA is TGTGCCAGCACCTGGGGGCGGGGGGTGCAGTACTTC.

The V call is TRBV21-1, the J call TRBJ1-6. TRBV21-1 is given as a pseudogene. This CDR3 has 18 amino acids. The CDR3 DNA is TGTGCCAGAGGTTCGAGCCCTCCCCGGGGGAGGGGGAATTCACCCCTCCACTTT. Its protein is CARGSSPPRGRGNSPLHF.

The chain couples TRBV6-5 to TRBJ2-5; the match to TRBD1 covers 11 bases. The CDR3 runs 14 residues. The J segment lost 7 bases and the V segment lost 4 bases, leaving 5 bases of the junction unmatched. Germline CDR1 and CDR2: MNHEY and SVGAGI. CDR3 in DNA: TGTGCCAGCAGTTCCGGACAGGGGGCCGGGACCCAGTACTTC. It specifies CASSSGQGAGTQYF.

The gene calls are TRBV7-6 and TRBJ2-1, with D maybe TRBD2 (6 bases). This CDR3 is 15 amino acids long. CDR1 and CDR2 from the germline V gene are SGHVS and FNYEAQ. V dropped 5 bases and J dropped 6 bases, with 17 bases sitting between them. CDR3 nucleotide sequence: TGTGCCAGCAGCGCCGCCCCCGGGGGTGGCAATGAGCAGTTCTTC. This gives the protein CASSAAPGGGNEQFF.

This clone showed up just once. V is TRBV7-3 and J is TRBJ2-6, with 8 bases aligning to TRBD1. The J segment lost 0 bases and the V segment lost 4 bases, leaving 11 bases of the junction unmatched. The CDR3 consists of 19 residues. Germline CDR1 and CDR2: SGHTA and FQGTGA. CDR3 sequence (DNA): TGTGCCAGCAGCTCGCCCTCTGGGACAGGCAGCTCTGGGGCCAACGTCCTGACTTTC. This encodes CASSSPSGTGSSGANVLTF. Looking up the rest from reference TRBV7-3 and TRBJ2-6 gives the full variable domain: GAGVSQTPSNKVTEKGKYVELRCDPISGHTALYWYRQSLGQGPEFLIYFQGTGAADDSGLPNDRFFAVRPEGSVSTLKIQRTERGDSAVYLCASSSPSGTGSSGANVLTFGAGSRLTVL.